This is a list of T cell receptor beta chains from one sample in a study of blood T cell repertoires in COVID-19. Assay used: immunoSEQ multiplex PCR; TCRdb lists only in-frame clones, some missing. The profile shows some 260,000 clones, approximately 88% of them singletons. The sample taken for sequencing was peripheral blood. The receptors originated from a woman aged 25 to 39 with COVID-19, enrolled during active disease. Each CDR3 is given with its conserved first and last residue. The D gene is left open where the match is weak. Size values are once, few and many counts, or a class for expanded clones, and some rows have none.

NA TRBJ1-4 NA TRBV11-2 TGTGCCAGCAGCTTCTCCAGGGATGAAAAACTGTTTTTT CASSFSRDEKLFF
few TRBJ1-6 TRBD1 TRBV27 TGTGCCAGCAAGGGGCAGACAGGGGTCCATTCACCCCTCCACTTT CASKGQTGVHSPLHF
NA TRBJ2-3 TRBD1 TRBV4-1 TGCGCCAGCAGCCAAGACCCGGGGGCAGGGGGCAGAGATACGCAGTATTTT CASSQDPGAGGRDTQYF
NA TRBJ2-5 TRBD2 TRBV5-4 TGTGCCAGCAGCCGCCGTACTAGCGGATCCTGGGGAGAGACCCAGTACTTC CASSRRTSGSWGETQYF
NA TRBJ2-3 NA TRBV5-4 TGTGCCAGCAGCCACTTCCTACCCCTTGTCACAGATACGCAGTATTTT CASSHFLPLVTDTQYF
NA TRBJ2-3 NA TRBV7-2 TGTGCCAGCAGCTTAGTGGCGGGATCCACAGATACGCAGTATTTT CASSLVAGSTDTQYF
NA TRBJ2-5 NA TRBV14 TGTGCCAGCAGCCAACGCCGTCGGGACTCCCGTCACCAAGAGACCCAGTACTTC CASSQRRRDSRHQETQYF
NA TRBJ1-3 NA TRBV7-9 TGTGCCAGCAGTTATCAGGGAAACACCATATATTTT CASSYQGNTIYF
NA TRBJ2-5 TRBD2 TRBV3-1/TRBV3-2 TGTGCCAGCAGCCTAGGACTAGCGGGGGGGCCGGGGCAAGAGACCCAGTACTTC CASSLGLAGGPGQETQYF
NA TRBJ1-4 TRBD1 TRBV30 TGTGCCTGGCAGGGGGCCACGGGTGAAAAACTGTTTTTT CAWQGATGEKLFF
NA TRBJ2-5 TRBD2 TRBV28 TGTGCCAGCAGAATGGGACTAGCGGGGGGGCAAACCGAGACCCAGTACTTC CASRMGLAGGQTETQYF
NA TRBJ1-2 NA TRBV7-2 TGTGCCAGCAGCTTAGCCCTCGGGAACTATGGCTACACCTTC CASSLALGNYGYTF
NA TRBJ2-7 NA TRBV5-6 TGTGCCAGCAGCTTGGTTCTGCCCTCGGGGACTGGGGAGCAGTACTTC CASSLVLPSGTGEQYF
NA TRBJ2-4 NA TRBV6-6 TGTGCCAGCAGTTACCCACAGTTTGAGAACATTCAGTACTTC CASSYPQFENIQYF
NA TRBJ2-2 NA TRBV28 TGTGCCATAAAGGGGCGCCCGAACACCGGGGAGCTGTTTTTT CAIKGRPNTGELFF
NA TRBJ1-6 NA TRBV10-3 TGTGCCATCACCGCCGGGGGAGATAATTCACCCCTCCACTTT CAITAGGDNSPLHF
NA TRBJ2-3 NA TRBV7-2 TGTGCCAGCAGCCCATGGCGGTCTAGCACAGATACGCAGTATTTT CASSPWRSSTDTQYF
once TRBJ2-7 TRBD1 TRBV28 TGTGCCAGCAGTGAATCCGGGACAGGGAAGCCCTACGAGCAGTACTTC CASSESGTGKPYEQYF
NA TRBJ2-5 NA TRBV11-3 TGTGCCAGCAGCGTCCAGCAAGAGACCCAGTACTTC CASSVQQETQYF
NA TRBJ2-7 TRBD1 TRBV28 TGTGCCAGCAGTCCCCGACAGGGTTGGGGCGAGCAGTACTTC CASSPRQGWGEQYF
NA TRBJ1-1 NA TRBV6-5 TGTGCCAGCAGTCACACAGTAGGACTGGACACTGAAGCTTTCTTT CASSHTVGLDTEAFF
NA TRBJ1-4 NA TRBV30 TGTGCCTGGAGTGACAGGGTAACTGCAACTAATGAAAAACTGTTTTTT CAWSDRVTATNEKLFF
NA TRBJ2-5 NA TRBV13 TGTGCCAGTTCACCGGGACTCCTCCAAGAGACCCAGTACTTC CASSPGLLQETQYF
NA TRBJ1-4 NA TRBV28 TGTGCCAGCAGTTTAACCCCCAGGGGAACTAATGAAAAACTGTTTTTT CASSLTPRGTNEKLFF
NA TRBJ2-2 NA TRBV4-3 TGCGCCAGCAGCCAGGATGAGGGTTCAGGGGAGCTGTTTTTT CASSQDEGSGELFF
NA TRBJ2-5 TRBD1 TRBV7-9 TGTGCCAGCAGCCGGGGACAGGGAGTCTGGGAGACCCAGTACTTC CASSRGQGVWETQYF
NA TRBJ2-1 TRBD1 TRBV7-9 TGTGCCAGCAGCTTAATGCGACAGGGCCCCTGGAATGAGCAGTTCTTC CASSLMRQGPWNEQFF
NA TRBJ2-1 TRBD2 TRBV4-3 TGCGCCAGCAGCCAAGTTATTTTTAGCGGGGGGGCCGCGCAGTTCTTC CASSQVIFSGGAAQFF
NA TRBJ2-7 TRBD2 TRBV2 TGTGCCAGCAGTCCGGGACTAGGCAACTACGAGCAGTACTTC CASSPGLGNYEQYF
NA TRBJ2-3 NA TRBV5-1 TGCGCCAGCAGCTTGGTGCGGACTAGCACAGATACGCAGTATTTT CASSLVRTSTDTQYF
NA TRBJ1-1 TRBD1 TRBV12-3/TRBV12-4 TGTGCCAGCACCCGGACAGGGGACACTGAAGCTTTCTTT CASTRTGDTEAFF
NA TRBJ2-1 NA TRBV27 TGTGCCAGCAGTTTCGGGCGGGGAACGCCGCAGTTCTTC CASSFGRGTPQFF
once TRBJ2-1 TRBD2 TRBV4-2 TGTGCCAGCAGCGTAAGAGTTGGCGGGGGGGATAACAATGAGCAGTTCTTC CASSVRVGGGDNNEQFF
NA TRBJ1-1 TRBD1 TRBV7-2 TGTGCCAGCAGCGTCGACAGGGGGGGCACTGAAGCTTTCTTT CASSVDRGGTEAFF
NA TRBJ1-4 TRBD1 TRBV7-9 TGTGCCAGCAGCCGGTCGGGGACAGGGGATGAAAAACTGTTTTTT CASSRSGTGDEKLFF
NA TRBJ2-3 NA TRBV30 TGTGCCTGGAGTAACTCTTTTAGCACAGATACGCAGTATTTT CAWSNSFSTDTQYF
NA TRBJ2-5 TRBD2 TRBV6-5 TGTGCCAGCAGCAAACTAGCGGGGGGCCAAGAGACCCAGTACTTC CASSKLAGGQETQYF
once TRBJ1-6 NA TRBV5-1 TGCGCCAGCAGCTTGTTTATCGTGCAGGGGAATAATTCACCCCTCCACTTT CASSLFIVQGNNSPLHF
NA TRBJ1-5 NA TRBV19 TGTGCCAGTAGTGTCAACAGGGTTCAGCCCCAGCATTTT CASSVNRVQPQHF
NA TRBJ1-2 NA TRBV7-9 TGTGCCAGCAGCAACCTCGGACAGTCTATCTATGGCTACACCTTC CASSNLGQSIYGYTF
NA TRBJ1-1 TRBD1 TRBV20-1 TGCAGTGCTAGGGACAGGTCTGAAGCTTTCTTT CSARDRSEAFF
NA TRBJ1-1 NA TRBV21-1 TGTGCCAGCAGCAAGAATAACAGGGACACTGAAGCTTTCTTT CASSKNNRDTEAFF
NA TRBJ1-2 TRBD1 TRBV18 TGTGCCAGCTCACCTGAGGTCGGGCAGGGGGTAGATGGCTACACCTTC CASSPEVGQGVDGYTF
NA TRBJ1-2 TRBD1 TRBV28 TGTGCCAGCAGTCCTCCGACAGGGCTCTATGGCTACACCTTC CASSPPTGLYGYTF
NA TRBJ2-2 TRBD2 TRBV7-2 TGTGCCAGCAGCTCACAAGCGGGAGCTAACACCGGGGAGCTGTTTTTT CASSSQAGANTGELFF
once TRBJ1-4 NA TRBV12-3/TRBV12-4 TGTGCCAGCAGTTTAGGGAGGTATGAAAAACTGTTTTTT CASSLGRYEKLFF
NA TRBJ1-6 NA TRBV5-1 TGCGCCAGCAGCTTGGATTGCAGGGGTAATTCACCCCTCCACTTT CASSLDCRGNSPLHF
NA TRBJ1-2 TRBD1 TRBV7-2 TGTGCCAGCAGCTTAGCGTATGGGACAGCCCAGCCTAACTATGGCTACACCTTC CASSLAYGTAQPNYGYTF
NA TRBJ2-7 TRBD1 TRBV6-2/TRBV6-3 TGTGCCAGCAGTTACTCTACCGCGGACAGGGGTTACGAGCAGTACTTC CASSYSTADRGYEQYF
NA TRBJ1-5 NA TRBV6-2/TRBV6-3 TGTGCCAGCAGTTCAAATAGCAATCAGCCCCAGCATTTT CASSSNSNQPQHF
NA TRBJ2-1 TRBD2 TRBV29-1 TGCAGCGTTGAGCGTGGGAGGGCTGATGAGCAGTTCTTC CSVERGRADEQFF
NA TRBJ2-3 NA TRBV27 TGTGCCAGCAGTCTCACCCCCGGACAGTCAGATACGCAGTATTTT CASSLTPGQSDTQYF
NA TRBJ1-1 NA TRBV27 TGTGCCAGCAGTTTAGCGTATGGCACTGAAGCTTTCTTT CASSLAYGTEAFF
NA TRBJ2-3 NA TRBV29-1 TGCAGCGTTGCAAAGATTACTAGCACAGATACGCAGTATTTT CSVAKITSTDTQYF
NA TRBJ1-5 TRBD1 TRBV6-2/TRBV6-3 TGTGCCAGCAGTTATGACAGGGGGCTGTATCAGCCCCAGCATTTT CASSYDRGLYQPQHF
NA TRBJ2-1 TRBD2 TRBV9 TGTGCCAGCAGCGTAGGTCTAGCGGGACCCTCCTACAATGAGCAGTTCTTC CASSVGLAGPSYNEQFF
NA TRBJ2-7 NA TRBV4-1 TGCGCCAGCAGCCCGGGACATCACCCCTACGAGCAGTACTTC CASSPGHHPYEQYF
NA TRBJ2-3 TRBD2 TRBV5-1 TGCGCCAGCAGCTTGGGGGAGGGAGGGCCCCGTCTGGATACGCAGTATTTT CASSLGEGGPRLDTQYF
NA TRBJ2-1 NA TRBV29-1 TGCAGCGTTGAAGACCCCCGGGACTCCCGCTCCTACAATGAGCAGTTCTTC CSVEDPRDSRSYNEQFF
once TRBJ2-5 NA TRBV19 TGTGCCAGTAGTATTGGCCCTCAAGAGACCCAGTACTTC CASSIGPQETQYF